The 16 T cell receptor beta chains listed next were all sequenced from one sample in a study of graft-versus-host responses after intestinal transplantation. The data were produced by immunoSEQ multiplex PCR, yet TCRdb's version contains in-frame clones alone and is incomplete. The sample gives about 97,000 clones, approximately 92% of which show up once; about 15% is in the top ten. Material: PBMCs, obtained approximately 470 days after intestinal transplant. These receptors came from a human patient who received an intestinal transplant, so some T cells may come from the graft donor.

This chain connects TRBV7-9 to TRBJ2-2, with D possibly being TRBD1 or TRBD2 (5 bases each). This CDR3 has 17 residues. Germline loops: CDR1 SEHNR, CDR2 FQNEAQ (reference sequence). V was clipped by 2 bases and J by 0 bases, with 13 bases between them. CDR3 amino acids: CASSLTWDLANTGELFF. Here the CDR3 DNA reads TGTGCCAGCAGCTTAACATGGGACCTCGCGAACACCGGGGAGCTGTTTTTT.

The CDR3 protein is CASSQLNGVTEAFF. CDR3 bases: TGCGCCAGCAGCCAATTAAATGGGGTAACTGAAGCTTTCTTT. The genes are TRBV4-3 and TRBJ1-1; D call uncertain. Trimming removed 2 bases from V and 5 bases from J, with 12 bases in between. The CDR3 spans 14 residues. Germline V gene lookup returns CDR1 LGHNA and CDR2 YSLEER.

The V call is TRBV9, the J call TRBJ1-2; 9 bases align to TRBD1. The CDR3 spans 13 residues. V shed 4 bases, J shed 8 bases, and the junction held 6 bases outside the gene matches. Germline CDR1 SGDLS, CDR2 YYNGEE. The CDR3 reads CASSSTGGLGYTF. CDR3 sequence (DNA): TGTGCCAGCAGCTCAACAGGGGGCCTCGGCTACACCTTC.

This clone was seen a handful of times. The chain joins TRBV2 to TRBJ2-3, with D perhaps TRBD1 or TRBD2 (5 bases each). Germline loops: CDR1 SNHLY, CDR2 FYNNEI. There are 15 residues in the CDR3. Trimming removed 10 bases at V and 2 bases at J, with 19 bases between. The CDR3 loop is CATKMGDLYTDTQYF. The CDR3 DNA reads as TGTGCCACTAAGATGGGGGACCTTTACACAGATACGCAGTATTTT.

Here the CDR3 DNA reads TGTGCCAGCACCCTCCTACAGGGGGCCCCCACTGAAGCTTTCTTT. Encoded protein: CASTLLQGAPTEAFF. The chain recombines TRBV6-5 with TRBJ1-1; 9 bases align to TRBD1. This CDR3 comprises 15 residues. Per germline, CDR1 MNHEY and CDR2 SVGAGI. Trimming cost V 7 bases and J 4 bases; bases outside gene matches: 10.

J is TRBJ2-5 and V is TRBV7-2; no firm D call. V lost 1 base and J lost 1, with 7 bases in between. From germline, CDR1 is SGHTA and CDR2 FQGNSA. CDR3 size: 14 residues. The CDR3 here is CASSLVQSQETQYF. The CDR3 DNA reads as TGTGCCAGCAGCTTAGTACAGTCCCAAGAGACCCAGTACTTC.

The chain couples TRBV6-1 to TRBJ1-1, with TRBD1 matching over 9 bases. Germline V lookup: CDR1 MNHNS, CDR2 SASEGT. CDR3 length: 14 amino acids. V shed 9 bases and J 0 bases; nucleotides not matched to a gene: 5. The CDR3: CASTDRGMNTEAFF. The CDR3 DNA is TGTGCCAGTACGGACAGGGGAATGAACACTGAAGCTTTCTTT.

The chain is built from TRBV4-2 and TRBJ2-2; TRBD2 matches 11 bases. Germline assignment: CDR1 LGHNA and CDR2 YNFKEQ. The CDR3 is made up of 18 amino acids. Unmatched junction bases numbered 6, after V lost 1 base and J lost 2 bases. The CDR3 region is CASSQVLSGGANTGELFF. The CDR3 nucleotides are TGTGCCAGCAGCCAAGTGCTTAGCGGGGGGGCTAACACCGGGGAGCTGTTTTTT.

The chain's CDR3 is CASSYEKGNQPQHF. DNA for the CDR3: TGTGCCAGCAGTTACGAGAAGGGCAATCAGCCCCAGCATTTT. V gene TRBV6-5 combines with J gene TRBJ1-5, with D unresolved. This CDR3 comprises 14 residues. Deletions cut 2 bases from V and 2 bases from J, with 7 bases between. Germline lookup yields CDR1 MNHEY and CDR2 SVGAGI.

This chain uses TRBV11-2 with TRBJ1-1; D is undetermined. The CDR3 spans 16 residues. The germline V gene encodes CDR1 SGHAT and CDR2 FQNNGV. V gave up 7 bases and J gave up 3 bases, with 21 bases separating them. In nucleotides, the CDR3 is TGTGCCAGCAACGATCCCGCCGGACTTGGGGACACTGAAGCTTTCTTT. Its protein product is CASNDPAGLGDTEAFF.

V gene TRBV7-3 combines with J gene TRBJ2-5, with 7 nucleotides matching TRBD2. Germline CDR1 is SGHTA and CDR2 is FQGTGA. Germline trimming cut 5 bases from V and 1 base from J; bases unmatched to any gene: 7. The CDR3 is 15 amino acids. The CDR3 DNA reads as TGTGCCAGCAGCCCCGGGACTACCTTCCAAGAGACCCAGTACTTC. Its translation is CASSPGTTFQETQYF.

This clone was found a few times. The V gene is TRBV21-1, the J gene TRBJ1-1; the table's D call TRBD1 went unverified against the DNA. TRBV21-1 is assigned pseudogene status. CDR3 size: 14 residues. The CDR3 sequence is CASSKVTTNTEAFF. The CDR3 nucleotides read TGTGCCAGCAGCAAGGTTACAACGAACACTGAAGCTTTCTTT.

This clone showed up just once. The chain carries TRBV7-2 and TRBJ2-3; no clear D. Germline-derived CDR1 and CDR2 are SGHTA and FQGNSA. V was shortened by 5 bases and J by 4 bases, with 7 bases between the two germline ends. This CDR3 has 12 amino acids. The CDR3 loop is CASSKAPDTQYF. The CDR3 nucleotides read TGTGCCAGCAGCAAGGCCCCAGATACGCAGTATTTT. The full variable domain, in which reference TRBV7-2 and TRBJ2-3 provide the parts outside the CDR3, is GAGVSQSPSNKVTEKGKDVELRCDPISGHTALYWYRQSLGQGLEFLIYFQGNSAPDKSGLPSDRFSAERTGGSVSTLTIQRTQQEDSAVYLCASSKAPDTQYFGPGTRLTVL.

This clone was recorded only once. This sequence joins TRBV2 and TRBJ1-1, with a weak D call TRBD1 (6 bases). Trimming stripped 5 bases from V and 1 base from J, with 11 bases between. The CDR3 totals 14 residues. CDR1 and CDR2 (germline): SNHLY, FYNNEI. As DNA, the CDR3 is TGTGCCAGCAGTACAGGGTTTGGGAACACTGAAGCTTTCTTT. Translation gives CASSTGFGNTEAFF. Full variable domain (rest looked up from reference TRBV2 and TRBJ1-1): EPEVTQTPSHQVTQMGQEVILRCVPISNHLYFYWYRQILGQKVEFLVSFYNNEISEKSEIFDDQFSVERPDGSNFTLKIRSTKLEDSAMYFCASSTGFGNTEAFFGQGTRLTVV.

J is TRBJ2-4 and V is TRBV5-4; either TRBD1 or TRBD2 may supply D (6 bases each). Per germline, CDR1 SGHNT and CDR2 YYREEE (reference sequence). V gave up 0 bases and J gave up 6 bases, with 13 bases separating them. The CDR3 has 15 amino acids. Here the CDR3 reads CASSLVSRGRNIQYF. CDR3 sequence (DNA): TGTGCCAGCAGCTTGGTTTCTCGGGGGCGAAACATTCAGTACTTC.

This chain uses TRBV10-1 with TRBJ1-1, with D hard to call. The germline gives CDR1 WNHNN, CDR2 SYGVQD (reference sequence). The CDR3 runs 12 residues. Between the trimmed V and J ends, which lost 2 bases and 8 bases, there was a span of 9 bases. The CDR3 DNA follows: TGCGCCAGCAGTGAGGGAACAGCAGAAGCTTTCTTT. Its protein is CASSEGTAEAFF.